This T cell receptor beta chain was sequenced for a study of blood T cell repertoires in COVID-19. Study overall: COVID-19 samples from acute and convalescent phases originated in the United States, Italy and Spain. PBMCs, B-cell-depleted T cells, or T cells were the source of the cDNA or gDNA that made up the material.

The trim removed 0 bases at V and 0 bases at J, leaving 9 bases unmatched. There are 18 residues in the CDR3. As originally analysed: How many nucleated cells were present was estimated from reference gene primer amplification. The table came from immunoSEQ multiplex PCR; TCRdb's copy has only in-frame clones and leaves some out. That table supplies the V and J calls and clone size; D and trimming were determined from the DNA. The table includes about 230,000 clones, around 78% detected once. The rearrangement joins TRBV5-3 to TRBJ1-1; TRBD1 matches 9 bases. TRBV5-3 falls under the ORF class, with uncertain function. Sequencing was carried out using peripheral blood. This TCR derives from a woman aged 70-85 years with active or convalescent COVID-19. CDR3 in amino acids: CARSLGFRDRDMNTEAFF. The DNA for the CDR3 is TGTGCCAGAAGCTTGGGGTTCCGGGACAGGGACATGAACACTGAAGCTTTCTTT.